The entry below describes one T cell receptor (beta chain). The data belong to a study of shared clonotypes between healthy human individuals. Clones were sequenced by immunoSEQ multiplex PCR, and TCRdb holds only the in-frame ones, with some missing. The data hold about 680,000 clones, with over 65% observed a single time. This CDR3 spans 15 amino acids. Germline loops: CDR1 MGHRA, CDR2 YSYEKL. Trimming took 1 base from V and 7 from J; bases not matched to a gene: 9. This chain links TRBV4-1 with TRBJ1-1, with 7 bases that match TRBD1. The sequence derives from a woman younger than 45 in good health. The sample taken for sequencing was memory CD4+ T cells sorted from blood. Subset denoted: CD45RA-negative fraction. The DNA of the CDR3 is TGCGCCAGCAGCCAAGTTGGCAGGGGGATACTTGAAGCTTTCTTT. It encodes CASSQVGRGILEAFF.